This T cell receptor beta chain stems from a study of cytomegalovirus exposure and HLA in healthy donors. In regard to this clone: The sample carries other DNA sequences with the same CDR3.

CDR3 size: 14 residues. Germline V lookup: CDR1 SGHRS, CDR2 YFSETQ. The V segment lost 3 bases and the J segment 2 bases; nucleotides outside the gene matches: 3. The repertoire was sequenced with immunoSEQ multiplex PCR; TCRdb's copy has only in-frame clones and lacks some. The table includes 250,000 to 400,000 clones, roughly 86% detected once. The TCR was taken from a man aged 25 to 40 in good health and CMV-seronegative. This chain uses TRBV5-1 with TRBJ2-7, with TRBD1 identical over 9 bases. Sample: PBMCs. CDR3 sequence (DNA): TGCGCCAGCAGCTCGGGACAGGGAGCCTACGAGCAGTACTTC. Its protein product is CASSSGQGAYEQYF. Combining the CDR3 with reference TRBV5-1 and TRBJ2-7 gives the whole variable domain KAGVTQTPRYLIKTRGQQVTLSCSPISGHRSVSWYQQTPGQGLQFLFEYFSETQRNKGNFPGRFSGRQFSNSRSEMNVSTLELGDSALYLCASSSGQGAYEQYFGPGTRLTVT.